This T cell receptor beta chain was identified during a study of control samples from healthy donors and cancer patients. Sequencing used immunoSEQ multiplex PCR; TCRdb keeps in-frame clones, though not all of them. The sample lists roughly 24,000 clones, 65% to 90% occurring once. Germline loops: CDR1 SEHNR, CDR2 FQNEAQ (reference sequence). V lost 5 bases and J 10 bases, leaving 18 bases between the germline ends. The CDR3 is made up of 15 amino acids. This receptor was identified in a man aged 55 to 70 with head and neck cancer. The chain links TRBV7-9 to TRBJ1-6; TRBD1 is a possible D gene (6 bases). The source material was PBMCs. The CDR3 sequence: CASSPVGGAESPLHF. CDR3 nucleotide sequence: TGTGCCAGCAGCCCCGTGGGGGGGGCGGAATCACCCCTCCACTTT.